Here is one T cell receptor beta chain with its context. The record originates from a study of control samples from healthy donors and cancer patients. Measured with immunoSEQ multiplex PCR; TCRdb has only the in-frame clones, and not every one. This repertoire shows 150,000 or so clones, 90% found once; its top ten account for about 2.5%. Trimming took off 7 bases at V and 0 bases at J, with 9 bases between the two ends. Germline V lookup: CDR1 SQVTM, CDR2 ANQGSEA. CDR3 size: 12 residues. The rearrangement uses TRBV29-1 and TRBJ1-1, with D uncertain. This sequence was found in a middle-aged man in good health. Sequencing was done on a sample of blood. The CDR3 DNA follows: TGCAGCGGGTCCAACATGAACACTGAAGCTTTCTTT. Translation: CSGSNMNTEAFF.